The sequence of this T cell receptor (beta chain) was determined in a study of siplizumab effects on memory and regulatory T cells. Findings and limits, study-wide: Siplizumab brought about a significant reduction in alloreactive sequences traceable to unstimulated CD4+ memory cells.

About this clone: Its target is unknown.

The CDR3 covers 13 residues. Germline assignment: CDR1 SGHNT and CDR2 YYREEE (reference sequence). Trimming pared 0 bases from V and 4 bases from J, leaving 4 bases between. Assay used: immunoSEQ multiplex PCR; TCRdb lists only in-frame clones, some missing. In the table there are more than 85,000 clones, 90% to 95% of which are singletons. This chain connects TRBV5-4 to TRBJ1-4; unclear D gene. This clonotype was obtained from a human donor in good health. Source material: CD4+ T cells sorted from blood. CDR3 amino acids: CASSLGLNEKLFF. The CDR3 DNA is TGTGCCAGCAGCTTGGGACTTAATGAAAAACTGTTTTTT.